The 27 T cell receptor beta chains below all came from one sample that was sequenced in a study of T cell changes during pregnancy in multiple sclerosis. This table comes from immunoSEQ multiplex PCR, and its TCRdb copy is limited to in-frame clones, with some not included. There are about 62,000 clones in the sample; 85% to 95% occur only once, and approximately 3.4% lies in the top ten. The sample here was CD8+ T cells from peripheral blood mononuclear cells, taken in the second trimester of pregnancy. Source of these receptors: a female donor with multiple sclerosis, enrolled in a pregnancy study.

The V and J genes are TRBV27 and TRBJ2-7; 7 bases map to TRBD2. Germline CDR1 reads MNHEY; CDR2 reads SMNVEV (reference sequence). The CDR3 spans 13 residues. Trimming removed 2 bases from V and 3 bases from J; junction bases left unmatched: 1. The CDR3 nucleotides are TGTGCCAGCAGTTTAGGGACTAACTACGAGCAGTACTTC. Its protein product is CASSLGTNYEQYF.

The rearrangement joins TRBV7-9 to TRBJ2-1; a weak D match, TRBD1 (6 bases). CDR3 length equals 12 residues. Germline V gene data show CDR1 as SEHNR and CDR2 as FQNEAQ (reference sequence). Between the trimmed V and J ends, which lost 4 bases and 8 bases, there was a span of 9 bases. The CDR3 DNA reads TGTGCCAGCAGCTCCACAGGGTATGAGCAGTTCTTC. Translating it yields CASSSTGYEQFF.

V is TRBV27 and J is TRBJ1-2; possibly TRBD1 for D (6 bases). Germline CDR1 and CDR2: MNHEY and SMNVEV (reference sequence). The CDR3 covers 14 residues. Deletions cut 2 bases from V and 4 bases from J, with 11 bases between. The DNA of the CDR3 is TGTGCCAGCAGTTTAGGGGGCGCAAGCTATGGCTACACCTTC. Protein: CASSLGGASYGYTF.

This clone showed up just once. The rearrangement uses TRBV7-8 and TRBJ2-7; 10 bases line up with TRBD2. Germline CDR1 is SGHVS and CDR2 is FQNEAQ. The CDR3 is 19 amino acids. V gave up 5 bases and J gave up 3 bases; unmatched junction bases: 19. The CDR3 nucleotides are TGTGCCAGCAGCCCCTCTAGCGGGAGCATCCCCATCCAGTTCTACGAGCAGTACTTC. Translated, it gives CASSPSSGSIPIQFYEQYF.

The chain combines TRBV5-1 with TRBJ1-1; D is perhaps TRBD1 (6 bases). This CDR3 is 15 amino acids long. Trimming took off 6 bases at V and 1 base at J, with 16 bases between the two ends. Germline V CDR1 and CDR2: SGHRS, YFSETQ. The CDR3 loop is CASTYLTGQNTEAFF. The DNA of the CDR3 is TGCGCCAGCACCTATCTGACAGGCCAGAACACTGAAGCTTTCTTT.

The chain links TRBV2 to TRBJ2-7, with TRBD2 matching 12 bases. The germline V gene encodes CDR1 SNHLY and CDR2 FYNNEI. The V segment lost 6 bases and the J segment 7 bases; nucleotides outside the gene matches: 22. This CDR3 region has 19 residues. CDR3 in amino acids: CASRGPGLAGAVTLIEQYF. The CDR3 DNA reads as TGTGCCAGCAGGGGGCCGGGACTAGCGGGCGCGGTGACCCTTATTGAGCAGTACTTC.

This clone occurred a few times. The rearrangement joins TRBV19 to TRBJ1-1; D call uncertain. V was cut by 7 bases and J by 0 bases, with 9 bases left in between. The CDR3 runs to 13 residues. The germline V gene has CDR1 LNHDA and CDR2 SQIVND (reference sequence). CDR3 sequence reads: CASTRVLNTEAFF. The CDR3 DNA reads TGTGCCAGTACTCGGGTCCTGAACACTGAAGCTTTCTTT.

The chain couples TRBV29-1 to TRBJ2-1, with D tentatively TRBD2 (5 bases). Per the germline V gene, CDR1 is SQVTM and CDR2 is ANQGSEA. V was trimmed by 2 bases and J by 3 bases, leaving 8 bases between them. The CDR3 sequence is 13 residues long. This chain's CDR3 is CSVESGNYNEQFF. The CDR3 DNA follows: TGCAGCGTTGAATCCGGGAACTACAATGAGCAGTTCTTC.

J is TRBJ2-1 and V is TRBV6-6, with 9 nucleotides matching TRBD2. The CDR3 sequence is 16 residues long. In germline, CDR1 is MNHNY, CDR2 SVGAGI (reference sequence). V lost 2 bases and J lost 2; bases outside the gene matches: 4. The CDR3 bases are TGTGCCAGCAGTTACGGGTTAGCGGGAGCCTACAATGAGCAGTTCTTC. Its protein product is CASSYGLAGAYNEQFF.

The chain joins TRBV4-1 to TRBJ2-7; tentative D call: TRBD1 (5 bases). CDR1 MGHRA and CDR2 YSYEKL come from the germline V gene. V shed 4 bases and J shed 2 bases, with 12 bases lying between them. The CDR3 consists of 14 residues. The CDR3 loop is CASSPQGAAYEQYF. CDR3 bases: TGCGCCAGCAGCCCTCAAGGGGCGGCCTACGAGCAGTACTTC.

The chain links TRBV28 to TRBJ1-2; 8 positions agree with TRBD1. Trimming cost V 5 bases and J 0 bases; bases outside gene matches: 11. From germline, CDR1 is MDHEN and CDR2 SYDVKM. The CDR3 contains 17 residues. This CDR3 reads CASSPRTGITANYGYTF. The DNA of the CDR3 is TGTGCCAGCAGTCCCCGGACAGGGATTACAGCTAACTATGGCTACACCTTC.

The gene calls are TRBV7-9 and TRBJ2-5; 12 nucleotides match TRBD2. The germline gives CDR1 SEHNR, CDR2 FQNEAQ (reference sequence). There are 18 residues in the CDR3. V shed 5 bases and J 10 bases; nucleotides not matched to a gene: 20. The CDR3 sequence is CASSPISGLAGRGGIQYF. CDR3 nucleotides: TGTGCCAGCAGCCCAATCTCCGGACTAGCGGGAAGGGGGGGGATCCAGTACTTC.

J is TRBJ1-1 and V is TRBV27, with 7 bases aligning to TRBD1. Germline CDR1 and CDR2: MNHEY and SMNVEV (reference sequence). V trimming: 4 bases; J trimming: 4 bases; junction bases outside the gene matches: 9. The CDR3 has 15 amino acids. This CDR3 is CASSSGQVAVTEAFF. The DNA of the CDR3 is TGTGCCAGCAGTTCCGGACAGGTTGCTGTCACTGAAGCTTTCTTT.

The chain joins TRBV29-1 to TRBJ2-3, with 8 nucleotides matching TRBD2. This CDR3 is 17 amino acids long. Germline V gene sequence: CDR1 SQVTM, CDR2 ANQGSEA. V gave up 3 bases and J gave up 0 bases; unmatched junction bases: 11. CDR3 region: CSVDVQRERGSTDTQYF. CDR3 DNA: TGCAGCGTTGACGTCCAGCGGGAGCGGGGTAGCACAGATACGCAGTATTTT.

V gene TRBV10-2 combines with J gene TRBJ1-2, with 12 bases fitting TRBD1. This CDR3 contains 13 residues. Per the germline V gene, CDR1 is WSHSY and CDR2 is SAAADI. J lost 13 bases, V lost 8 bases, and 11 bases had no gene match. CDR3: CASSGQGAEIVTF. In nucleotides, the CDR3 is TGCGCCAGCTCGGGACAGGGGGCAGAGATTGTCACCTTC.

The chain carries TRBV7-9 and TRBJ2-3; 12 bases are a match to TRBD2. This CDR3 contains 15 residues. The germline CDR1 and CDR2 sequences are SEHNR and FQNEAQ (reference sequence). The V and J ends lost 5 bases and 6 bases, in that order; junction bases with no gene match: 6. The DNA for the CDR3 is TGTGCCAGCAGCCCGACTAGCGGGAGTCGTGATACGCAGTATTTT. It specifies CASSPTSGSRDTQYF.

This clone was detected once. The V and J genes are TRBV7-2 and TRBJ1-3, with 8 bases aligning to TRBD1. Looked up from germline, CDR1 is SGHTA and CDR2 is FQGNSA. The CDR3 length is 16 residues. Unmatched junction bases numbered 3, after V lost 2 bases and J lost 0 bases. The chain's CDR3 is CASSLYRGSSGNTIYF. The CDR3 DNA reads TGTGCCAGCAGCTTATACAGGGGGAGCTCTGGAAACACCATATATTTT.

The chain has TRBV6-4 and TRBJ1-1; no firm D call. V shed 6 bases and J shed 1 base, with 9 bases lying between them. From germline, CDR1 is MRHNA and CDR2 SNTAGT. This CDR3 has 13 residues. CDR3 DNA: TGTGCCAGCAGCGAAACAGAGAACACTGAAGCTTTCTTT. It translates to CASSETENTEAFF.

The chain uses TRBV6-5 and TRBJ1-4; TRBD1 aligns across 11 bases. Germline lookup yields CDR1 MNHEY and CDR2 SVGAGI. V lost 7 bases, J lost 8 bases, and 6 bases stayed unmatched. CDR3 length equals 14 residues. CDR3 nucleotide sequence: TGTGCCAGCAAAGGGACAGGGGGTGGGGAAAAACTGTTTTTT. Translated, it gives CASKGTGGGEKLFF.

In its sample, this clone was seen once. The chain employs TRBV21-1 and TRBJ2-5; no DNA check was done on the table's D call, TRBD2. TRBV21-1 is a pseudogene locus. CDR3 length: 15 residues. For the CDR3, the DNA is TGTGCCAGCGTCTTCGGACTTCAAAGAGGGGAGACCCAGTACTTC. This encodes CASVFGLQRGETQYF.

This rearrangement joins TRBV27 to TRBJ2-2; possibly TRBD1 for D (6 bases). The germline V gene has CDR1 MNHEY and CDR2 SMNVEV (reference sequence). This CDR3 is 15 amino acids long. Trimming stripped 0 bases from V and 6 bases from J, with 11 bases between. In nucleotides, the CDR3 is TGTGCCAGCAGTTTATCGATGGGGGCCCCCGGGGAGCTGTTTTTT. Translating it yields CASSLSMGAPGELFF.

The chain links TRBV4-3 to TRBJ2-1; 12 nucleotides line up with TRBD2. Germline V CDR1 and CDR2: LGHNA, YSLEER. The junction had 3 bases not matched to a gene; V was cut back by 4 bases and J by 5 bases. The CDR3 contains 15 residues. The CDR3 DNA follows: TGCGCCAGCAGCCCCAGACTAGCGGGAGACAATGAGCAGTTCTTC. As protein: CASSPRLAGDNEQFF.

The rearrangement uses TRBV19 and TRBJ2-1, with 13 bases identical to TRBD2. After removal of 2 bases from V and 9 bases from J, the junction contained 7 bases not matched to a gene. Per the germline V gene, CDR1 is LNHDA and CDR2 is SQIVND (reference sequence). The CDR3 has 16 amino acids. This CDR3 reads CASSISGLAGASEQFF. CDR3 DNA sequence: TGTGCCAGTAGTATAAGTGGACTAGCGGGAGCCAGTGAGCAGTTCTTC.

About this clone itself: One junction end does not reproduce the germline sequence, and a read error may be involved. V and J are TRBV19 and TRBJ1-1; D gene ambiguous. CDR3 length: 11 amino acids. Germline V gives CDR1 LNHDA, CDR2 SQIVND (reference sequence). This CDR3 is CASSRNTEAFF. CDR3 nucleotide sequence: TGTGCAAGTAGTCGGAACACTGAAGCTTTCTTT.

This chain links TRBV15 with TRBJ2-1; tentatively, D is TRBD2 (6 bases). The CDR3 is 18 amino acids. From germline, CDR1 is LNHNV and CDR2 YYDKDF (reference sequence). Trimming stripped 2 bases from V and 5 bases from J, with 22 bases between. The CDR3 protein is CATSRTWVLAGTNNEQFF. The DNA of the CDR3 is TGTGCCACCAGCAGAACGTGGGTTTTGGCGGGAACTAACAATGAGCAGTTCTTC. The whole variable domain, remainder taken from reference TRBV15 and TRBJ2-1, is DAMVIQNPRYQVTQFGKPVTLSCSQTLNHNVMYWYQQKSSQAPKLLFHYYDKDFNNEADTPDNFQSRRPNTSFCFLDIRSPGLGDTAMYLCATSRTWVLAGTNNEQFFGPGTRLTVL.

This chain uses TRBV9 with TRBJ2-2, with no clear D. Trimming left V 0 bases short and J 4 bases short, with 4 bases between. The CDR3 totals 13 residues. CDR1 SGDLS and CDR2 YYNGEE come from the germline V gene. The CDR3 here is CASSVGGTGELFF. CDR3 nucleotide sequence: TGTGCCAGCAGCGTAGGCGGCACCGGGGAGCTGTTTTTT.

The gene calls are TRBV19 and TRBJ1-1, with 12 bases fitting TRBD1. Germline CDR1 is LNHDA and CDR2 is SQIVND (reference sequence). Trimming cost V 0 bases and J 4 bases; bases outside gene matches: 0. CDR3 size: 15 residues. The CDR3 here is CASSIEGQGATEAFF. The CDR3 bases are TGTGCCAGTAGTATAGAGGGACAGGGGGCCACTGAAGCTTTCTTT.